This T cell receptor (beta chain) comes out of a study of blood T cell repertoires in COVID-19. The overall study: Spain, Italy and the United States supplied samples that represented acute and convalescent COVID-19. Nucleic acid was either cDNA or gDNA, and it came from T cells, B-cell-depleted T cells, or PBMCs.

As originally analysed: Amplification of reference gene primers was used by the study to estimate nucleated cell counts. The assay was immunoSEQ multiplex PCR, and TCRdb's table has in-frame clones only and misses some. V and J calls plus clone size are reproduced from that table; the DNA served to infer D and trimming. The repertoire holds over 300,000 clones, with about 82% as singletons. The J segment lost 1 base and the V segment lost 3 bases, leaving 4 bases of the junction unmatched. Germline lookup yields CDR1 KGHSH and CDR2 LQKENI. There are 16 residues in the CDR3. This clonotype originated in a human donor in a cohort sampled during active COVID-19. The chain uses TRBV18 and TRBJ1-3, with 9 bases fitting TRBD1. Sequencing input: peripheral blood. The CDR3 sequence: CASSPTGGASGNTIYF. The CDR3 DNA is TGTGCCAGCTCACCCACAGGGGGCGCGTCTGGAAACACCATATATTTT. Full variable domain (missing parts from reference TRBV18 and TRBJ1-3): NAGVMQNPRHLVRRRGQEARLRCSPMKGHSHVYWYRQLPEEGLKFMVYLQKENIIDESGMPKERFSAEFPKEGPSILRIQQVVRGDSAAYFCASSPTGGASGNTIYFGEGSWLTVV.